Listed below are T cell receptor beta chains from one sample, sequenced in a study of T cells in Graves' hyperthyroidism and ophthalmopathy. TCRdb reanalysed the multiplex PCR reads using MiXCR and keeps one entry per CDR3 protein. The profile shows hundreds of thousands of distinct CDR3 sequences, approximately 21% of them singletons. Sequencing used blood. The source is a man aged 25-40 years with Graves' ophthalmopathy. CDR3s include the opening cysteine and the closing phenylalanine or tryptophan. A D gene is named only where the DNA matches it firmly. Some rows mark clone size as missing; the rest say once, few, many or name a class of expanded clone.

j_call,d_call,clone_size,v_call,cdr3_nt,cdr3_aa
TRBJ2-3,.,many,TRBV29-1,TGCAGCGTTAGAGGGGCCAACACAGATACGCAGTATTTT,CSVRGANTDTQYF
TRBJ1-2,TRBD1,few,TRBV3-1,TGTGCCAGCAGCCAACATGGGGGACAGGGAGGGTTTGGCTACACCTTC,CASSQHGGQGGFGYTF
TRBJ1-3,.,few,TRBV11-3,TGTGCCAGCAGCTTAACAGGCACACTGGGAAACACCATATATTTT,CASSLTGTLGNTIYF
TRBJ2-5,.,.,TRBV7-3,TGTGCCAGCAGCTTAGTTGTAGGGGAGACCCAGTACTTC,CASSLVVGETQYF
TRBJ2-7,.,.,TRBV6-2/TRBV6-3,TGTGCCAGCAGTCCTGATATTCGGCAGTACTTC,CASSPDIRQYF
TRBJ1-5,.,.,TRBV3-1,TGTGCCAGCAGCCAAGATCACGGAGGGGTCAATCAGCCCCAGCATTTT,CASSQDHGGVNQPQHF
TRBJ2-7,TRBD2,.,TRBV6-1,TGTGCCAGCAGTGTAGTGAGAAGGCGGGAGGGGTCCTACGAGCAGTACTTC,CASSVVRRREGSYEQYF
TRBJ2-1,TRBD2,.,TRBV12-3/TRBV12-4,TGTGCCAGCAAATTGCGGCTAGCGGGACTGTCCGGTGAGCAGTTCTTC,CASKLRLAGLSGEQFF
TRBJ2-7,TRBD2,.,TRBV11-3,TGTACCAGCAGCGCACCGGGACTAGCGGGAGGATACGGAGAGCAGTACTTC,CTSSAPGLAGGYGEQYF
TRBJ2-2,TRBD2,few,TRBV7-2,TGTGCCAGCAGCCCCAAGGGGGGGACTAGCGGGAGTTACACCGGGGAGCTGTTTTTT,CASSPKGGTSGSYTGELFF
TRBJ2-7,.,many,TRBV7-2,TGTGCCAGCAGCTCCCGGCCCGGAAGGAACTACGAGCAGTACTTC,CASSSRPGRNYEQYF
TRBJ2-3,.,few,TRBV27,TGTGCCAGCAGTTTCCGGAGTGAGCGGGTAGCCACAGATACGCAGTATTTT,CASSFRSERVATDTQYF
TRBJ1-1,.,few,TRBV18,TGTGCCAGCTCCGCAGGACGGCGTGAAGCTTTCTTT,CASSAGRREAFF
TRBJ1-1,.,.,TRBV20-1,TGCAGTGCTAGAGGAAGGGGGTCGAACACTGAAGCTTTCTTT,CSARGRGSNTEAFF
TRBJ2-7,TRBD1,once,TRBV11-2,TGTGCCAGCAGCTCGGACAGGGCGGGGTGGAGGGCCTACGAGCAGTACTTC,CASSSDRAGWRAYEQYF
TRBJ1-2,.,few,TRBV20-1,TGCAGTGCTAGAGATACGACAGTTCTAAACTATGGCTACACCTTC,CSARDTTVLNYGYTF
TRBJ2-3,.,few,TRBV4-2,TGTGCCAGCAGCCTACGCAGAAACAGAAACACAGATACGCAGTATTTT,CASSLRRNRNTDTQYF
TRBJ2-3,TRBD2,.,TRBV10-3,TGTGCCATCAGGTGGACTAGCGGCACAGATACGCAGTATTTT,CAIRWTSGTDTQYF
TRBJ1-5,TRBD1,few,TRBV5-1,TGCGCCAGCAGCTTAACAGGGGTGGGGCAGCCCCAGCATTTT,CASSLTGVGQPQHF
TRBJ2-3,TRBD2,many,TRBV20-1,TGCAGTGCTGATCTAGCGGAACGCACAGATACGCAGTATTTT,CSADLAERTDTQYF
TRBJ2-3,TRBD1,.,TRBV5-1,TGCGCCAGCAGTCGGGACAGGCGCACAGATACGCAGTATTTT,CASSRDRRTDTQYF
TRBJ2-1,.,few,TRBV3-1,TGTGCCAGCAGCTCACCATTATCGACCGGTTCCAATGAGCAGTTCTTC,CASSSPLSTGSNEQFF
TRBJ2-5,.,.,TRBV9,TGTGCCAGCAGCGTTTCTAGCCTTATAGACCAAGAGACCCAGTACTTC,CASSVSSLIDQETQYF